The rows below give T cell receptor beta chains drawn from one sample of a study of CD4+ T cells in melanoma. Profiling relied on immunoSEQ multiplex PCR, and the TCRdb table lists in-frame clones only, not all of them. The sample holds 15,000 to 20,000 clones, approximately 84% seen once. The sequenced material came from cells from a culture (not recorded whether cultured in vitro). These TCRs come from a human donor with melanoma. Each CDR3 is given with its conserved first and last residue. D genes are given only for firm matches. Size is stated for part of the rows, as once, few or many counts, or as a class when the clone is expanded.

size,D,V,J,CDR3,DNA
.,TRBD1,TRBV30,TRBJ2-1,CACWVGQGHNEQFF,TGTGCCTGTTGGGTGGGACAGGGTCACAATGAGCAGTTCTTC
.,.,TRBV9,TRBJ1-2,CASSVGPGVSYGYTF,TGTGCCAGCAGCGTAGGTCCAGGGGTTAGCTATGGCTACACCTTC
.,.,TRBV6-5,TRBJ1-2,CASSYKQGRGYTF,TGTGCCAGCAGTTACAAGCAGGGCCGGGGCTACACCTTC
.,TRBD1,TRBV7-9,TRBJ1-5,CASSPGQGAIDNQPQHF,TGTGCCAGCAGCCCGGGACAGGGGGCGATTGACAATCAGCCCCAGCATTTT
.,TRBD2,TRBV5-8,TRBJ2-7,CASRSAGGSYEQYF,TGTGCCAGCAGATCAGCGGGGGGGTCCTACGAGCAGTACTTC
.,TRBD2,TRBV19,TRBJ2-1,CASSTPLGLAGEQFF,TGTGCCAGTAGTACTCCCCTAGGACTAGCGGGGGAGCAGTTCTTC
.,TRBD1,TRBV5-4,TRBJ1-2,CASSLAGGSSYGYTF,TGTGCCAGCAGCTTGGCAGGGGGCAGTAGCTATGGCTACACCTTC
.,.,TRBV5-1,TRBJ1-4,CASSLGPGNEKLFF,TGCGCCAGCAGCTTGGGACCGGGTAATGAAAAACTGTTTTTT
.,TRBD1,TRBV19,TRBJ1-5,CASRHKDRVQPQHF,TGTGCCAGTAGGCATAAGGACAGGGTTCAGCCCCAGCATTTT
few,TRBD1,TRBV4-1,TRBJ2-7,CASSQGQGEYEQYF,TGCGCCAGCAGCCAGGGACAGGGCGAATACGAGCAGTACTTC
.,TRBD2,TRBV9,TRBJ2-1,CASSVEGLAMYNEQFF,TGTGCCAGCAGCGTAGAGGGACTAGCGATGTACAATGAGCAGTTCTTC
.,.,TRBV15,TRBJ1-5,CATSRDRWENQPQHF,TGTGCCACCAGCAGAGATAGGTGGGAAAATCAGCCCCAGCATTTT
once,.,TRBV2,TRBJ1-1,CASRRGGITMNTEAFF,TGTGCCAGCAGAAGGGGAGGGATAACTATGAACACTGAAGCTTTCTTT
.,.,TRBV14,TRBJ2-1,CASSQDWWASSYNEQFF,TGTGCCAGCAGCCAAGATTGGTGGGCTTCCTCCTACAATGAGCAGTTCTTC
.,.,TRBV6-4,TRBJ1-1,CASSQQINTEAFF,TGTGCCAGCAGTCAGCAAATAAACACTGAAGCTTTCTTT
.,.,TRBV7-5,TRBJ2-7,CARSPRGRGGPREGF,TGTGCCAGAAGCCCCAGGGGGCGAGGGGGACCGAGGGAAGGTTTC
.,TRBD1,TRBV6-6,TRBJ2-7,CASSTGDRVYEQYF,TGTGCCAGCAGTACCGGGGACAGGGTGTACGAGCAGTACTTC
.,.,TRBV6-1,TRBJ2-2,CASSGGPLHTGELFF,TGTGCCAGCTCAGGGGGGCCTCTTCACACCGGGGAGCTGTTTTTT
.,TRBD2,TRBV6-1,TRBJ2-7,CASSVGWSGATYEQYF,TGTGCCAGCAGTGTCGGGTGGAGCGGGGCGACCTACGAGCAGTACTTC
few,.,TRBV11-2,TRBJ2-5,CASSRNLGTGWETQYF,TGTGCCAGCAGCCGTAACCTCGGGACCGGTTGGGAGACCCAGTACTTC